This entry is about one T cell receptor beta chain. Its antigen remains unidentified. Read data end 3 residues before the CDR3 end; the end is taken from the germline J gene. This CDR3 contains 13 residues. V trimming: 11 bases; J trimming: 4 bases; junction bases outside the gene matches: 8. Per the germline V gene, CDR1 is LNHDA and CDR2 is SQIVND (reference sequence). Libraries were prepared by immunoSEQ multiplex PCR; TCRdb keeps only in-frame clonotypes and omits some of them. Observed are under 45,000 clones, no singletons, with the top ten taking roughly 3.5%. The sample comes from a study of T cell clonality in common variable immunodeficiency. Each donor provided about 5 to 8.5 ml of heparinized whole blood. The study, taken as a whole, reports: Repertoire-complication correlations in CVID were limited by patient heterogeneity. The cause of increased CVID clonality remains unclear without subpopulation sequencing.

This sequence was found in a person aged 18 to 75 in good health. Source material: peripheral blood mononuclear cells. This sequence joins TRBV19 and TRBJ2-7, with 10 positions matching TRBD1. CDR3 DNA, as far as it was read: TGTGCCGTCACGGGACAGGGGATATACGAG. It is translated as CAVTGQGIYE. The entire CDR3 reads CAVTGQGIYEQYF.